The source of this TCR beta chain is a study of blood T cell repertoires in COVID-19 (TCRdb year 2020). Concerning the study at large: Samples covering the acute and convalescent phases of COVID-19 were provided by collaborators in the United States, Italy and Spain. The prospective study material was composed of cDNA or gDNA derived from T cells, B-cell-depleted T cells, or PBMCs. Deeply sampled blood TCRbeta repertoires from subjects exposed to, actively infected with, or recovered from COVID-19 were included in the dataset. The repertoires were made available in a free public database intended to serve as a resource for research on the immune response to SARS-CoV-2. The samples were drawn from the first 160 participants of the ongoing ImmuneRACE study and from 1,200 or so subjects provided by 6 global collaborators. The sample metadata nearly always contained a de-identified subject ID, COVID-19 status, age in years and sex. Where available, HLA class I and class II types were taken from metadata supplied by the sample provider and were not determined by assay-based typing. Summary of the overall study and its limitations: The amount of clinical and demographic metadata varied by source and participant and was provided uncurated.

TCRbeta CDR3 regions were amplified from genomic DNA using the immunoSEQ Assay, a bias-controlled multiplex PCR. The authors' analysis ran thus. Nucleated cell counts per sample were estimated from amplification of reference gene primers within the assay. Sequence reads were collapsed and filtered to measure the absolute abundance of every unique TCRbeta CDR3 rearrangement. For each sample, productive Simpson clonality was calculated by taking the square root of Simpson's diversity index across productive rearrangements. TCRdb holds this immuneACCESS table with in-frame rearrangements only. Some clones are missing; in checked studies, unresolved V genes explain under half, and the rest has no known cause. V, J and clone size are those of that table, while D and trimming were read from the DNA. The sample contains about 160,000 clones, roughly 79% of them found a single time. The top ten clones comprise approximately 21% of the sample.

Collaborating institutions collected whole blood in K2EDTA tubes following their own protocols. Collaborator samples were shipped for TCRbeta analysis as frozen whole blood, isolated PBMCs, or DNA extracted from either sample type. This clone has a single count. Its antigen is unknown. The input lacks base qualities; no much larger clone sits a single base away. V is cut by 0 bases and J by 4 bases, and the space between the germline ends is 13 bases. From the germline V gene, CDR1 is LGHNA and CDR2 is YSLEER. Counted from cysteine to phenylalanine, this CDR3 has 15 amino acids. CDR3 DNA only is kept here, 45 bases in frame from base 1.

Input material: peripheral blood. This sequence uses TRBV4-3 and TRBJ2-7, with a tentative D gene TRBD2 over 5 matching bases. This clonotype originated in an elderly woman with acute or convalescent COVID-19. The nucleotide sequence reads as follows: TGCGCCAGCAGCCAAGACCCCCTAGCAGTTTACGAGCAGTACTTC. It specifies CASSQDPLAVYEQYF.